This T cell receptor beta chain was profiled in a study of OX40 agonist ivuxolimab in advanced cancers. Study results and caveats: CD8+ T cells averaged more expanded clones than CD4+. Normalized expansion of T-cell clones was also low for some nonresponders.

Of note for this clone: Antigen: not known.

Measured with immunoSEQ multiplex PCR; TCRdb has only the in-frame clones, and not every one. Of under 45,000 clones in the sample, around four fifths were seen once. This CDR3 region has 13 residues. Trimming at V came to 4 bases and at J to 8 bases, leaving 8 bases not matched to a gene. Germline V CDR1 and CDR2: SGHRS, YFSETQ. The clonotype comes from an adult with an advanced solid tumor such as melanoma, head and neck, liver or kidney cancer. Sequences were derived from CD4+ or CD8+ T cells sorted from blood, sampled in a trial of the OX40 agonist ivuxolimab. This chain links TRBV5-1 with TRBJ1-2; 7 nucleotides match TRBD1. The CDR3 reads CASSHRDSVGYTF. The CDR3 DNA sequence: TGCGCCAGCAGCCACCGGGACAGCGTGGGCTACACCTTC.